This TCR beta chain was captured in a study of T cells in Graves' hyperthyroidism and ophthalmopathy. This clonotype came up many times. The TCR beta CDR3 regions underwent amplification using RNA transcripts as the source. An initial round of RT-PCR targeting the TCR CDR3 relied on the HTBI primer set. From the multiplex PCR reads, TCRdb called clonotypes with MiXCR, one entry per CDR3 protein. The data contain around 190,000 distinct CDR3 sequences, 15% to 20% of them singletons. Trimming pared 9 bases from V and 3 bases from J, leaving 18 bases between. Germline V gene lookup returns CDR1 LNHNV and CDR2 YYDKDF (reference sequence). The length of the CDR3 is 15 residues.

The sequence derives from a woman aged 45-65 years with Graves' hyperthyroidism. The rearrangement links TRBV15 to TRBJ1-3; D remains unclear. Material for sequencing was blood. The CDR3 DNA reads TGTGCCACTGCACATTCCCCTCTCTTTGGAAACACCATATATTTT. It yields the protein CATAHSPLFGNTIYF.